What follows is one T cell receptor beta chain and its context. J lost 6 bases, V lost 4 bases, and 7 bases had no gene match. Germline CDR1 MNHEY, CDR2 SMNVEV (reference sequence). CDR3 size: 15 residues. This specimen comes from a study of cytomegalovirus exposure and HLA in healthy donors. TCRdb keeps only in-frame clones here, not all; method: immunoSEQ multiplex PCR. The sample carries over 150,000 clones, 75% to 95% recorded once. The clonotype originates from a woman aged 18-29 years in good health and CMV-seropositive. Sequenced input: PBMCs. This chain uses TRBV27 with TRBJ2-7; 12 nucleotides agree with TRBD2. The CDR3 reads CASSSRTSGNTEQYF. CDR3 coding DNA: TGTGCCAGCAGTTCCCGGACTAGCGGGAACACCGAGCAGTACTTC.